Following are 6 T cell receptor beta chains from one sample sequenced in a study of CD4+ T cells in melanoma. TCRdb keeps only in-frame clones here, not all; method: immunoSEQ multiplex PCR. Here the sample spans 9,100 or so clones, around 69% being singletons. Sequencing input: tumor tissue. The receptors come from a human donor with melanoma.

V gene TRBV10-1 combines with J gene TRBJ2-5; 8 positions match TRBD2. The CDR3 contains 16 residues. In germline, CDR1 is WNHNN, CDR2 SYGVQD (reference sequence). The junction had 9 bases not matched to a gene; V was cut back by 4 bases and J by 2 bases. CDR3 sequence: CASSAGLAGGQETQYF. In DNA form, the CDR3 reads TGCGCCAGCAGTGCAGGTCTAGCGGGCGGACAAGAGACCCAGTACTTC.

The J gene is TRBJ2-3, the V gene TRBV7-2; TRBD2 matches 8 bases. V lost 2 bases to trimming and J lost 6 bases; unmatched junction nucleotides: 10. Germline CDR1 is SGHTA and CDR2 is FQGNSA. The CDR3 has 16 residues. The CDR3 spells CASSLRGGQSIDTQYF. CDR3 sequence (DNA): TGTGCCAGCAGCTTACGGGGGGGCCAATCCATTGATACGCAGTATTTT.

This clone is medium-sized within its sample. V usage is TRBV11-2 and J usage is TRBJ1-6, with 8 bases lining up with TRBD1. V lost 6 bases and J lost 10; bases outside the gene matches: 14. Germline V gene data show CDR1 as SGHAT and CDR2 as FQNNGV. The CDR3 covers 16 residues. CDR3 sequence reads: CASRVANQGASSPLHF. CDR3 sequence (DNA): TGTGCCAGCAGAGTAGCCAACCAGGGGGCAAGCTCACCCCTCCACTTT.

This clone came up a few times. V usage is TRBV6-1 and J usage is TRBJ1-1; D not certain. The CDR3 loop spans 14 amino acids. Trimming left V 2 bases short and J 1 base short, with 8 bases between. CDR1 MNHNS and CDR2 SASEGT come from the germline V gene. The CDR3 here is CASSEQAGNTEAFF. CDR3 sequence (DNA): TGTGCCAGCAGTGAACAGGCTGGGAACACTGAAGCTTTCTTT.

The rearrangement links TRBV6-1 to TRBJ1-2; tentatively, D is TRBD1 (5 bases). CDR1 and CDR2 (germline): MNHNS, SASEGT. The CDR3 sequence is 12 residues long. V lost 2 bases, J lost 7 bases, and 8 bases lay in between. Here the CDR3 reads CASSELGRGYTF. For the CDR3, the DNA is TGTGCCAGCAGTGAACTGGGGCGTGGCTACACCTTC.

The chain combines TRBV19 with TRBJ1-5, with D uncertain. This CDR3 has 15 amino acids. V was pared by 7 bases and J by 7 bases, with 20 bases between. CDR1 LNHDA and CDR2 SQIVND come from the germline V gene (reference sequence). The CDR3 region is CASIIRQDSGQPQHF. CDR3 bases: TGTGCCAGTATCATCCGCCAGGATTCTGGACAGCCCCAGCATTTT.